This is a list of T cell receptor beta chains from one sample in a study of blood T cell repertoires in COVID-19. The assay was immunoSEQ multiplex PCR, and TCRdb's table has in-frame clones only and misses some. The sample has about 300,000 clones, roughly 82% seen once. Sequencing used peripheral blood. The origin of the receptors is a woman aged 45-59 years with acute or convalescent COVID-19. The CDR3 runs from the conserved cysteine through the conserved F or W. D genes are given only for firm matches. Some rows have no size entry. The others give once, few or many, or a class for an expanded clone.

d_gene	v_gene	abundance	len	j_gene	CDR3aa	CDR3nt
TRBD2	TRBV5-6	.	15	TRBJ2-5	CASSLKHGGTETQYF	TGTGCCAGCAGCTTAAAACACGGGGGGACAGAGACCCAGTACTTC
.	TRBV7-6	once	12	TRBJ2-2	CASRSRTGELFF	TGTGCCAGCAGGAGTCGGACCGGGGAGCTGTTTTTT
TRBD2	TRBV10-3	.	14	TRBJ2-7	CAISELAGGGEQYF	TGTGCCATCAGTGAGTTAGCGGGAGGTGGCGAGCAGTACTTC
.	TRBV18	.	14	TRBJ2-7	CASSPQGHHYEQYF	TGTGCCAGCTCACCACAGGGACACCACTACGAGCAGTACTTC
.	TRBV28	few	17	TRBJ2-7	CASRTTVSRAWSYEQYF	TGTGCCAGCAGGACGACAGTTTCCCGGGCATGGTCCTACGAGCAGTACTTC
.	TRBV19	.	15	TRBJ1-4	CASSIETVGGEKLFF	TGTGCCAGTAGTATAGAGACAGTTGGCGGTGAAAAACTGTTTTTT
TRBD1	TRBV2	.	14	TRBJ1-2	CASRAGQGGYGYTF	TGTGCCAGTAGAGCGGGACAGGGGGGCTACGGCTACACCTTC
.	TRBV4-3	.	16	TRBJ1-4	CASSLSMTGMNEKLFF	TGCGCCAGCAGCCTTTCGATGACAGGAATGAATGAAAAACTGTTTTTT
TRBD1	TRBV7-9	.	14	TRBJ1-5	CATGTDYSNQPQHF	TGTGCCACCGGGACAGATTATAGCAATCAGCCCCAGCATTTT
.	TRBV7-3	many	14	TRBJ1-1	CASSLMSGPNEAFF	TGTGCCAGCAGCTTAATGTCAGGGCCCAATGAAGCTTTCTTT
.	TRBV5-6	few	13	TRBJ1-2	CASSVDRGRGYTF	TGTGCCAGCAGCGTCGACAGAGGACGCGGCTACACCTTC
.	TRBV9	.	16	TRBJ2-4	CASSPLNYPGGDIQYF	TGTGCCAGCAGCCCCCTTAATTACCCCGGGGGAGACATTCAGTACTTC
TRBD1	TRBV6-5	.	14	TRBJ1-1	CASSYNTGGTEAFF	TGTGCCAGCAGTTACAACACAGGGGGCACTGAAGCTTTCTTT
TRBD2	TRBV7-9	.	17	TRBJ2-1	CASSANPGLAGGGEQFF	TGTGCCAGCAGCGCAAACCCAGGACTAGCGGGAGGGGGTGAGCAGTTCTTC
TRBD1	TRBV2	.	15	TRBJ1-1	CASTTGGGVNTEAFF	TGTGCCAGCACAACAGGGGGCGGGGTGAACACTGAAGCTTTCTTT
TRBD1	TRBV28	.	15	TRBJ2-7	CASSLGGQGANEQYF	TGTGCCAGCAGTTTAGGGGGACAGGGGGCCAACGAGCAGTACTTC
TRBD1	TRBV10-3	.	13	TRBJ1-2	CAIRMGQLSGYTF	TGTGCCATCAGAATGGGACAGCTGAGTGGCTACACCTTC
.	TRBV28	.	12	TRBJ2-7	CASRDSYYEQYF	TGTGCCAGCAGGGACAGCTACTACGAGCAGTACTTC
.	TRBV28	.	17	TRBJ1-6	CASSLLRRRVLDSPLHF	TGTGCCAGCAGTTTACTCCGAAGGAGGGTTCTTGATTCACCCCTCCACTTT
.	TRBV6-2/TRBV6-3	.	16	TRBJ1-5	CASSPRDNLSNQPQHF	TGTGCCAGCAGTCCCCGGGACAACCTTAGCAATCAGCCCCAGCATTTT
TRBD1	TRBV25-1	.	16	TRBJ2-3	CASSESGQGVLPGQYF	TGTGCCAGCAGCGAGTCGGGACAGGGGGTTCTCCCGGGACAATATTTT
TRBD1	TRBV7-9	.	15	TRBJ2-3	CASSRGQPGTDTQYF	TGTGCCAGCAGCCGGGGACAGCCCGGCACAGATACGCAGTATTTT
TRBD1	TRBV11-1	.	14	TRBJ2-5	CASSLGQGKETQYF	TGTGCCAGCAGCTTAGGACAGGGGAAAGAGACCCAGTACTTC
.	TRBV18	.	14	TRBJ1-5	CASSRDYSNQPQHF	TGTGCCAGCTCACGAGATTATAGCAATCAGCCCCAGCATTTT
.	TRBV21-1	.	12	TRBJ1-1	CARITGNAEAFF	TGTGCCAGAATTACAGGGAACGCTGAAGCTTTCTTT
.	TRBV19	.	14	TRBJ1-1	CASSTEYRGAEAFF	TGTGCCAGTAGTACCGAGTATAGAGGTGCTGAAGCTTTCTTT
.	TRBV6-5	.	14	TRBJ2-3	CASRWRDARDTQYF	TGTGCCAGCAGATGGCGGGACGCTCGGGATACGCAGTATTTT
TRBD2	TRBV28	.	15	TRBJ2-1	CASSLTSGSYNEQFF	TGTGCCAGCAGTCTTACTAGCGGATCCTACAATGAGCAGTTCTTC
.	TRBV4-1	.	13	TRBJ1-1	CASSGSMNTEAFF	TGCGCCAGCAGTGGCAGTATGAACACTGAAGCTTTCTTT
TRBD2	TRBV3-1/TRBV3-2	.	17	TRBJ2-3	CASSQTVASGNADTQYF	TGTGCCAGCAGCCAAACTGTCGCTAGCGGGAATGCAGATACGCAGTATTTT
TRBD2	TRBV5-4	few	20	TRBJ2-3	CASSRGMGLAGVGGTDTQYF	TGTGCCAGCAGCCGGGGTATGGGACTAGCGGGAGTAGGCGGCACAGATACGCAGTATTTT
.	TRBV30	.	12	TRBJ2-5	CAWKYREETQYF	TGTGCCTGGAAATACAGGGAGGAGACCCAGTACTTC
.	TRBV10-3	.	13	TRBJ1-4	CASRGMPNEKLFF	TGTGCCAGCCGGGGGATGCCTAATGAAAAACTGTTTTTT
.	TRBV28	.	13	TRBJ1-2	CASTRGTNYGYTF	TGTGCCAGCACAAGGGGGACTAACTATGGCTACACCTTC
TRBD1	TRBV10-3	.	15	TRBJ2-7	CAISEIRDRGTEQYF	TGTGCCATCAGTGAGATTCGGGACAGGGGAACCGAGCAGTACTTC
.	TRBV4-1	once	14	TRBJ2-2	CASRRRENTGELFF	TGCGCCAGCAGGCGTAGAGAGAACACCGGGGAGCTGTTTTTT
TRBD1	TRBV9	.	17	TRBJ2-5	CASSVGVTGGQGETQYF	TGTGCCAGCAGCGTAGGGGTGACAGGGGGCCAAGGCGAGACCCAGTACTTC
.	TRBV27	.	13	TRBJ2-7	CASGSGPSYEQYF	TGTGCCAGCGGGAGCGGGCCCTCCTACGAGCAGTACTTC
TRBD1	TRBV5-1	.	18	TRBJ1-5	CASSLRNRDSNSNQPQHF	TGCGCCAGCAGCCTCAGAAACCGGGACAGCAATAGCAATCAGCCCCAGCATTTT
.	TRBV6-6	.	12	TRBJ2-3	CASSPNSDTQYF	TGTGCCAGCAGTCCCAATTCAGATACGCAGTATTTT
TRBD1	TRBV30	once	12	TRBJ1-2	CAWTRTGPGYTF	TGTGCCTGGACCCGGACAGGGCCAGGCTACACCTTC
.	TRBV5-1	.	17	TRBJ2-1	CASSLFWGPNTYNEQFF	TGCGCCAGCAGCTTGTTTTGGGGGCCGAACACCTACAATGAGCAGTTCTTC
TRBD1	TRBV28	.	14	TRBJ2-5	CASSEDRAQETQYF	TGTGCCAGCAGTGAGGACAGGGCCCAAGAGACCCAGTACTTC
TRBD2	TRBV5-4	.	12	TRBJ2-7	CASSFPSGEQYF	TGTGCCAGCAGCTTTCCTAGCGGCGAGCAGTACTTC
.	TRBV5-4	few	15	TRBJ2-7	CASSSGSRSSYEQYF	TGTGCCAGCAGCTCCGGGAGTAGAAGCTCCTACGAGCAGTACTTC
.	TRBV28	.	14	TRBJ1-3	CASSLPGFGNTIYF	TGTGCCAGCAGTTTACCAGGATTTGGAAACACCATATATTTT
TRBD2	TRBV5-4	.	15	TRBJ2-3	CASSLGTSGADTQYF	TGTGCCAGCAGCTTGGGGACTAGCGGGGCAGATACGCAGTATTTT
TRBD1	TRBV15	.	19	TRBJ2-7	CATSAEGQGAISGTYEQYF	TGTGCCACCAGTGCAGAGGGACAGGGGGCGATTTCTGGTACCTACGAGCAGTACTTC
TRBD1	TRBV4-1	.	15	TRBJ1-6	CASSQDRGGRSPLHF	TGCGCCAGCAGCCAGGACAGGGGTGGAAGATCACCCCTCCACTTT
TRBD1	TRBV7-9	.	15	TRBJ2-3	CASSATGGGEDTQYF	TGTGCCAGCAGCGCGACAGGGGGCGGGGAAGATACGCAGTATTTT
.	TRBV7-8	.	13	TRBJ1-2	CASSLIPGDGYTF	TGTGCCAGCAGCTTGATTCCAGGGGACGGCTACACCTTC
TRBD1	TRBV7-2	.	16	TRBJ2-5	CASSLDTQRGRETQYF	TGTGCCAGCAGCTTAGATACCCAAAGGGGGCGGGAGACCCAGTACTTC
.	TRBV7-9	once	13	TRBJ1-1	CASSSQENTEAFF	TGTGCCAGCAGCTCACAGGAGAACACTGAAGCTTTCTTT
.	TRBV7-9	few	19	TRBJ2-1	CASSSRSIGSLSSYNEQFF	TGTGCCAGCAGCTCCCGGTCTATCGGGTCCCTGAGCTCCTACAATGAGCAGTTCTTC
.	TRBV5-1	.	13	TRBJ2-1	CASSLGQLNEQFF	TGCGCCAGCAGCTTGGGACAGCTTAATGAGCAGTTCTTC